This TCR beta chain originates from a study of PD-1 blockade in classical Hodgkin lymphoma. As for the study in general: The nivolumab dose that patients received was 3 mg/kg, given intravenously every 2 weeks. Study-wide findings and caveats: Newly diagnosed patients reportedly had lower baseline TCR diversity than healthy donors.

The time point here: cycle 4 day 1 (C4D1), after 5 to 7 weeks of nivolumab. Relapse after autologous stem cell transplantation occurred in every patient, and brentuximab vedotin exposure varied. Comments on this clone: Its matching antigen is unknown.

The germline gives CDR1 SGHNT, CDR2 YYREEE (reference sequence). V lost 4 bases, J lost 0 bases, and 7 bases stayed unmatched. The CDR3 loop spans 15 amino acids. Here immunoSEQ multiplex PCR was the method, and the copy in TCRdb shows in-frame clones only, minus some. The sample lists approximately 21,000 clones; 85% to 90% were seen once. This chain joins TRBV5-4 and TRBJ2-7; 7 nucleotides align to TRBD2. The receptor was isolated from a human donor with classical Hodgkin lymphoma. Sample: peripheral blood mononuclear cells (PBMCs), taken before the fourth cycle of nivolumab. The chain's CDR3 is CASSGGVDNSYEQYF. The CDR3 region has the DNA TGTGCCAGCAGCGGGGGGGTGGACAACTCCTACGAGCAGTACTTC.